This TCR beta chain appears in the sequencing data of a study of radiation and T cells in renal cell carcinoma. This CDR3 has 15 residues. V gave up 0 bases and J gave up 2 bases, with 9 bases separating them. Germline assignment: CDR1 SGDLS and CDR2 YYNGEE. The assay was immunoSEQ multiplex PCR, and TCRdb's table has in-frame clones only and misses some. The sample has 90,000 to 100,000 clones; approximately 86% are singletons. Points from the study as a whole: No pretreatment tumor biopsies were available for baseline clonotypes.

In regard to this clone: The antigen remains undetermined.

Indicated time point: baseline pretreatment blood. Specified treatment: 15 Gy SBRT to primary tumor, nephrectomy 4 weeks later. This sequence originates from a man in his forties or fifties with renal cell carcinoma. The sample here was blood, taken from a patient whose treatment included radiotherapy and nephrectomy. This chain joins TRBV9 and TRBJ1-3, with D perhaps matching TRBD1 (5 bases). The CDR3 DNA is TGTGCCAGCAGCGTAGTAGGGACGGCTGGAAACACCATATATTTT. It encodes CASSVVGTAGNTIYF.